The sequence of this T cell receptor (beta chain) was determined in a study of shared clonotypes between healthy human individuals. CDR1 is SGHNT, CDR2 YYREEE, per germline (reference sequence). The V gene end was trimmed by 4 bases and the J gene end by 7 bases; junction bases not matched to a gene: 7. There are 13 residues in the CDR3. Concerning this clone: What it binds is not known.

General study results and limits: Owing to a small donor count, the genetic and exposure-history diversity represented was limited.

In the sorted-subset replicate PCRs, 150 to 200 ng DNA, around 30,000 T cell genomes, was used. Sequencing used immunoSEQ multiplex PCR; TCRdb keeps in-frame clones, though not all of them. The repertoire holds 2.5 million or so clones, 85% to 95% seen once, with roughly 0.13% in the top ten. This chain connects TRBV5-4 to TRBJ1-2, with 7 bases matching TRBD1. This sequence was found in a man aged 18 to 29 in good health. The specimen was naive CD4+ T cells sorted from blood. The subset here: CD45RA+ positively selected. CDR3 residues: CASSPGQESGYTF. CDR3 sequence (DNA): TGTGCCAGCAGCCCCGGACAGGAGTCTGGCTACACCTTC.